The rows below give T cell receptor beta chains drawn from one sample of a study of cytomegalovirus exposure and HLA in healthy donors. Sequencing was performed with immunoSEQ multiplex PCR; in TCRdb, only in-frame clones are kept and a portion is missing. The profile shows about 130,000 clones, roughly four fifths of them singletons. The sequenced material came from PBMCs. The origin of the receptors is a male donor in good health and CMV-seropositive. CDR3s include the opening cysteine and the closing phenylalanine or tryptophan. The D gene is left open where the match is weak. Clone sizes are given selectively: once, few, many, or a class where the clone is expanded.

CDR3 length,J gene,D gene,V gene,clone size,CDR3 protein,CDR3 DNA
15,TRBJ2-7,NA,TRBV15,once,CATSRDRGNGYEQYF,TGTGCCACCAGCAGAGATAGGGGAAACGGGTACGAGCAGTACTTC
14,TRBJ2-7,TRBD1,TRBV11-3,NA,CASSNRDSPYEQYF,TGTGCCAGCAGCAACCGGGACAGCCCCTACGAGCAGTACTTC
13,TRBJ2-3,TRBD2,TRBV30,NA,CAWTSGRPDTQYF,TGTGCCTGGACTAGCGGGAGACCAGATACGCAGTATTTT
12,TRBJ1-1,NA,TRBV28,NA,CASSWGDTEAFF,TGTGCCAGCAGTTGGGGGGACACTGAAGCTTTCTTT
13,TRBJ2-2,NA,TRBV19,NA,CASRVGEVGELFF,TGTGCCAGTAGGGTCGGGGAGGTCGGGGAGCTGTTTTTT
14,TRBJ2-7,NA,TRBV6-5,few,CASSYSNRAYEQYF,TGTGCCAGCAGTTACTCGAACCGAGCCTACGAGCAGTACTTC
15,TRBJ1-1,TRBD1,TRBV19,NA,CASSLSQGANTEAFF,TGTGCCAGTAGCCTTTCACAGGGGGCGAACACTGAAGCTTTCTTT
14,TRBJ1-2,TRBD1,TRBV18,NA,CASSPPGQNYGYTF,TGTGCCAGCTCACCACCGGGACAGAACTATGGCTACACCTTC
16,TRBJ2-7,TRBD1,TRBV6-6,NA,CASSPRTGTGMGEQYF,TGTGCCAGCAGTCCACGTACCGGGACAGGGATGGGCGAGCAGTACTTC
14,TRBJ2-5,NA,TRBV5-1,NA,CASSLNRFQETQYF,TGCGCCAGCAGCTTGAATAGATTTCAAGAGACCCAGTACTTC
15,TRBJ2-7,TRBD2,TRBV9,NA,CASSAQLAGRNEQYF,TGTGCCAGCAGCGCCCAGCTAGCGGGACGCAACGAGCAGTACTTC
14,TRBJ1-1,NA,TRBV9,once,CASSAQGDSTEAFF,TGTGCCAGCAGCGCCCAGGGCGATTCAACTGAAGCTTTCTTT
14,TRBJ2-7,TRBD2,TRBV29-1,NA,CSVLERERPYEQYF,TGCAGCGTTCTCGAGCGGGAGAGGCCCTACGAGCAGTACTTC
16,TRBJ1-5,NA,TRBV6-1,NA,CASSEMTATFNQPQHF,TGTGCCAGCAGTGAAATGACAGCTACCTTCAATCAGCCCCAGCATTTT
12,TRBJ2-1,NA,TRBV21-1,once,CAIRPRLNEQFF,TGTGCCATACGACCCAGGCTCAATGAGCAGTTCTTC
16,TRBJ1-1,NA,TRBV4-1,NA,CASSQGRRVKNTEAFF,TGCGCCAGCAGCCAGGGGCGTCGGGTGAAGAACACTGAAGCTTTCTTT
14,TRBJ1-4,TRBD1,TRBV6-1,NA,CASRGQGRDEKLFF,TGTGCCAGCAGGGGACAGGGTCGCGATGAAAAACTGTTTTTT
15,TRBJ2-7,NA,TRBV27,NA,CASRRAYVESHEQYF,TGTGCCAGCAGACGCGCGTACGTGGAGAGCCACGAGCAGTACTTC